This T cell receptor (beta chain) stems from a study of T cells in Graves' hyperthyroidism and ophthalmopathy. This clonotype has a count of ten or more. The TCR beta CDR3 regions underwent amplification using RNA transcripts as the source. An initial round of RT-PCR targeting the TCR CDR3 relied on the HTBI primer set. TCRdb passed the multiplex PCR reads through MiXCR, listing each CDR3 protein once. The data show more than 500,000 distinct CDR3 sequences, with 16% seen just once and approximately 3.9% held by the top ten. Each 10 ml fresh peripheral blood draw supplied the PBMCs. This CDR3 is built from 16 residues. The ends lost 5 bases at V and 5 bases at J; junction bases unmatched: 8. Per the germline V gene, CDR1 is SGHTA and CDR2 is FQGNSA.

The sequence was obtained from a young woman with Graves' hyperthyroidism. Sequencing used blood. This chain joins TRBV7-2 and TRBJ2-1; 11 bases agree with TRBD2. In DNA form, the CDR3 reads TGTGCCAGCAGCCCACTAGCGGGAGTCATGAACAATGAGCAGTTCTTC. This sequence encodes CASSPLAGVMNNEQFF.